These 23 T cell receptor beta chains were all obtained from the same sample, sequenced in a study of low-dose radiotherapy and immunotherapy resistance in tumors. Both TCRalpha and TCRbeta chains were reverse transcribed with V-gene-specific primers. For amplifying TCRs, the PCR ran for about 20 cycles with Phusion, which was used together with a constant-region primer and the adapter on the V primers. TCRdb re-analysed the reads in MiXCR, keeping a single row per CDR3 protein. Here the sample spans some 94,000 distinct CDR3 sequences, about 20% being singletons. Time point in this sample: after trial treatment. As for treatment: LDRT plus nivolumab, ipilimumab, low-dose cyclophosphamide and aspirin (RACIN trial). Sequenced material: PBMCs, taken after low-dose radiotherapy plus immunotherapy. The receptors originated from a female donor with ovarian cancer.

The V gene is TRBV7-6, the J gene TRBJ1-5; no clear D gene. Trimming left V 5 bases short and J 3 bases short, with 11 bases between. Germline CDR1 reads SGHVS; CDR2 reads FNYEAQ. The CDR3 totals 14 residues. This CDR3 is CASSPEGYNQPQHF. As DNA, the CDR3 is TGTGCCAGCAGCCCAGAGGGTTACAATCAGCCCCAGCATTTT.

This chain connects TRBV29-1 to TRBJ2-7, with D perhaps being TRBD1 or TRBD2 (5 bases each). The CDR3 runs to 16 residues. V was pared by 1 base and J by 2 bases, with 18 bases between. CDR1 and CDR2 from the germline V gene are SQVTM and ANQGSEA. The CDR3 nucleotides read TGCAGCGTTGAAGGAATCGGGACCAGCAAGGCCTACGAGCAGTACTTC. Protein product: CSVEGIGTSKAYEQYF.

To note about this clonotype: This could be a read error, since a much larger clone is one nucleotide away. The chain recombines TRBV7-2 with TRBJ2-1; 11 bases line up with TRBD2. V gave up 7 bases and J gave up 9 bases; unmatched junction bases: 14. Germline-derived CDR1 and CDR2 are SGHTA and FQGNSA. The CDR3 spans 16 residues. CDR3 protein: CASNSFSGGAPVEQFF. DNA for the CDR3: TGTGCCAGCAACTCCTTTAGCGGGGGGGCCCCCGTTGAGCAGTTCTTC.

This clonotype was detected ten times or more. In nucleotides, the CDR3 is TGTGCCAGCAGCCGAGCCTACGAGCAGTACTTC. Amino acids: CASSRAYEQYF. V gene TRBV14 combines with J gene TRBJ2-7; D is uncertain. With 4 bases removed from V and 2 bases from J, the gap between germline ends came to 3 bases. The CDR3 length is 11 residues. Germline-derived CDR1 and CDR2 are SGHDN and FVKESK.

Of note for this clonotype: A far larger clone is only one base removed, so a read error is likely. This sequence joins TRBV7-3 and TRBJ1-4; D gene unclear. Trimming stripped 5 bases from V and 10 bases from J, with 23 bases between. Germline CDR1 is SGHTA and CDR2 is FQGTGA. The CDR3 is made up of 16 amino acids. The CDR3 DNA is TGTGCCAGCAGCCCCCGGGCCAGCATCTTGGATGGAAAACTGTTTTTT. Translating it yields CASSPRASILDGKLFF. The whole variable domain, remainder taken from reference TRBV7-3 and TRBJ1-4, is GAGVSQTPSNKVTEKGKYVELRCDPISGHTALYWYRQSLGQGPEFLIYFQGTGAADDSGLPNDRFFAVRPEGSVSTLKIQRTERGDSAVYLCASSPRASILDGKLFFGSGTQLSVL.

This clonotype was counted many times. The V and J genes are TRBV7-8 and TRBJ1-5; 11 nucleotides match TRBD1. Germline CDR1 reads SGHVS; CDR2 reads FQNEAQ. Trimming took 4 bases from V and 5 from J; bases not matched to a gene: 1. The CDR3 covers 14 residues. This CDR3 reads CASSSGQGDQPQHF. The CDR3 region has the DNA TGTGCCAGCAGCTCGGGACAGGGGGATCAGCCCCAGCATTTT.

The sample holds many counts of this clonotype. The CDR3 DNA sequence: TGTGCCAGCAGACAGGGTTACATTCAGTACTTC. This encodes CASRQGYIQYF. This rearrangement joins TRBV6-2 or TRBV6-3 to TRBJ2-4; D possibly corresponds to TRBD1 (6 bases). Trimming took off 6 bases at V and 8 bases at J, with 8 bases between the two ends. CDR3 length equals 11 residues. Germline V lookup: CDR1 MNHEY, CDR2 SVGEGT.

The table lists this clonotype with many counts. The V call is TRBV29-1, the J call TRBJ2-3; a possible D gene is TRBD1 (6 bases). The V end lost 7 bases, the J end lost 2 bases, and 16 bases lay between the germline ends. The CDR3 is 14 residues long. Germline V gene sequence: CDR1 SQVTM, CDR2 ANQGSEA. In nucleotides, the CDR3 is TGCAGCGCGATTCCGGGACACCTCACAGATACGCAGTATTTT. Its protein product is CSAIPGHLTDTQYF.

This clonotype was observed at least ten times. The chain carries TRBV10-3 and TRBJ2-7, with 11 bases matching TRBD2. The CDR3 consists of 14 residues. CDR1 is ENHRY, CDR2 SYGVKD, per germline. V was pared by 6 bases and J by 4 bases, with 5 bases of the junction left unmatched. This chain's CDR3 is CAISTLAGEYEQYF. Written as DNA, the CDR3 is TGTGCCATCAGCACACTAGCGGGAGAGTACGAGCAGTACTTC.

This clonotype has a count of ten or more. The chain employs TRBV12-3 or TRBV12-4 and TRBJ1-4, with 8 nucleotides matching TRBD1. V gave up 5 bases and J gave up 7 bases; unmatched junction bases: 9. The CDR3 is 15 amino acids. The DNA of the CDR3 is TGTGCCAGCAGTACTACAGGGGGGGTGGCTGAAAAACTGTTTTTT. It codes for CASSTTGGVAEKLFF.

Only a few counts were recorded for this clonotype. The gene calls are TRBV6-5 and TRBJ1-3, with TRBD1 as a possible D gene (6 bases). The ends were cut back, 4 bases at V and 1 base at J, with 8 bases in the middle. Germline V gives CDR1 MNHEY, CDR2 SVGAGI. This CDR3 has 14 amino acids. Here the CDR3 reads CASSSQGSGNTIYF. CDR3 nucleotides: TGTGCCAGCAGTTCACAGGGATCTGGAAACACCATATATTTT.

This clonotype was seen just once. V and J are TRBV28 and TRBJ2-2; 7 nucleotides line up with TRBD2. V was clipped by 7 bases and J by 7 bases; unmatched bases: 15. The germline V gene encodes CDR1 MDHEN and CDR2 SYDVKM. CDR3 length: 16 residues. The chain's CDR3 is CASTPAWAGESGELFF. The CDR3 nucleotides read TGTGCCAGCACCCCCGCGTGGGCGGGAGAGAGCGGGGAGCTGTTTTTT.

This clonotype was counted at least ten times. The CDR3 nucleotides are TGTGCCAGTAAGCCGGCCGGCACAGATACGCAGTATTTT. Translating gives CASKPAGTDTQYF. The chain is built from TRBV19 and TRBJ2-3; no clear D gene. Trimming removed 7 bases from V and 1 base from J, with 9 bases in between. The CDR3 contains 13 residues. Germline loops: CDR1 LNHDA, CDR2 SQIVND (reference sequence). The entire variable domain, with the rest obtained from reference TRBV19 and TRBJ2-3, is as follows: DGGITQSPKYLFRKEGQNVTLSCEQNLNHDAMYWYRQDPGQGLRLIYYSQIVNDFQKGDIAEGYSVSREKKESFPLTVTSAQKNPTAFYLCASKPAGTDTQYFGPGTRLTVL.

Comments on this clonotype: This likely traces to a read error, being one base from a far larger clone. The V call is TRBV5-6, the J call TRBJ2-7, with D tentatively TRBD1 (5 bases). Germline V gives CDR1 SGHDT, CDR2 YYEEEE. The CDR3 is 17 residues long. The V and J ends lost 3 bases and 7 bases respectively, with 26 bases between them. This CDR3 reads CASSSSWQGWSYNEQYF. CDR3 bases: TGTGCCAGCAGCTCCTCCTGGCAGGGCTGGTCCTACAATGAGCAGTACTTC.

This clonotype was seen at least ten times. V and J are TRBV12-5 and TRBJ1-5; D remains ambiguous. The V gene's germline CDR1 is LGHNT and CDR2 FRNRAP. V lost 0 bases and J 0 bases, leaving 6 bases between the germline ends. This CDR3 is built from 15 residues. CDR3 in DNA: TGTGCTAGTGGTTTGGTCCACAATAGCAATCAGCCCCAGCATTTT. This encodes CASGLVHNSNQPQHF. Full variable domain (remainder filled in from reference TRBV12-5 and TRBJ1-5): DARVTQTPRHKVTEMGQEVTMRCQPILGHNTVFWYRQTMMQGLELLAYFRNRAPLDDSGMPKDRFSAEMPDATLATLKIQPSEPRDSAVYFCASGLVHNSNQPQHFGDGTRLSIL.

This clonotype has ten or more counts. The rearrangement uses TRBV12-3 or TRBV12-4 and TRBJ1-5; 9 nucleotides align to TRBD1. With 4 bases clipped from V and 6 bases from J, the junction kept 4 bases outside the gene matches. This CDR3 contains 14 residues. The CDR3 reads CASSSSDRGQPQHF. The CDR3, as DNA: TGTGCCAGCAGTTCCTCGGACAGGGGTCAGCCCCAGCATTTT.

At least ten counts were recorded for this clonotype. This chain's CDR3 is CASSYSLQGRGEQYF. CDR3 bases: TGTGCCAGCAGTTACTCACTCCAGGGTAGGGGCGAGCAGTACTTC. The J gene is TRBJ2-7, the V gene TRBV6-6; TRBD1 might be the D (5 bases). Germline V lookup: CDR1 MNHNY, CDR2 SVGAGI (reference sequence). V was shortened by 0 bases and J by 6 bases, with 15 bases between the two germline ends. The CDR3 consists of 15 residues.

This clonotype has at least ten counts. The gene calls are TRBV11-3 and TRBJ2-2; possible D gene TRBD2, 6 bases. The CDR3 has 15 amino acids. The V end lost 2 bases, the J end lost 6 bases, and 13 bases lay between the germline ends. Germline V gene data show CDR1 as SGHNT and CDR2 as YENEEA. Here the CDR3 DNA reads TGTGCCAGCAGCTTACGCAGGGAGGTGGCCGGGGAGCTGTTTTTT. Its protein is CASSLRREVAGELFF.

This clonotype was recorded at least ten times. V usage is TRBV5-1 and J usage is TRBJ1-1; no definite D call. The CDR3 loop spans 15 amino acids. Germline CDR1 is SGHRS and CDR2 is YFSETQ. With 0 bases removed from V and 1 base from J, the gap between germline ends came to 10 bases. This chain's CDR3 is CASSLAEIGNTEAFF. CDR3 DNA sequence: TGCGCCAGCAGCTTGGCCGAGATTGGGAACACTGAAGCTTTCTTT.

This clonotype was counted ten times or more. The chain links TRBV9 to TRBJ2-7; D ambiguous. The V and J ends lost 3 bases and 4 bases respectively, with 17 bases between them. The CDR3 is 15 residues long. Germline CDR1 and CDR2: SGDLS and YYNGEE. CDR3 in DNA: TGTGCCAGCAGCGCATTTGAACACGCCGGGTACGAGCAGTACTTC. This sequence encodes CASSAFEHAGYEQYF.

This clonotype appeared many times. The chain uses TRBV5-1 and TRBJ1-1; D perhaps matches TRBD1 (6 bases). Per germline, CDR1 SGHRS and CDR2 YFSETQ. The CDR3 contains 16 residues. Trimming shortened V by 3 bases and J by 6 bases, and 21 bases separated the two germline ends. In DNA form, the CDR3 reads TGCGCCAGCAGCTGGGAGATGGGACAAGGCCCCTCTGAAGCTTTCTTT. Translating gives CASSWEMGQGPSEAFF.

This clonotype was detected ten times or more. This chain joins TRBV5-6 and TRBJ2-2; D unclear. Trimming took off 3 bases at V and 4 bases at J, with 13 bases between the two ends. Germline V gene sequence: CDR1 SGHDT, CDR2 YYEEEE. CDR3 length equals 15 residues. The CDR3 here is CASSSGGGFTGELFF. CDR3 nucleotide sequence: TGTGCCAGCAGCTCGGGCGGTGGATTCACCGGGGAGCTGTTTTTT.

This clonotype was detected many times. The rearrangement joins TRBV9 to TRBJ2-1; 7 nucleotides align to TRBD2. Unmatched junction bases numbered 6, after V lost 0 bases and J lost 3 bases. Germline CDR1 and CDR2: SGDLS and YYNGEE. The CDR3 sequence is 16 residues long. CDR3 nucleotides: TGTGCCAGCAGCGTAGGGGGGGGAGCCGGCTACAATGAGCAGTTCTTC. It translates to CASSVGGGAGYNEQFF.